One sample yielded the 26 T cell receptor beta chains listed below, sequenced in a study of control samples from healthy donors and cancer patients. Data came from immunoSEQ multiplex PCR; TCRdb stores just in-frame clones and leaves some out. The sample carries 150,000 or so clones, almost 90% recorded once. Sequences were obtained from blood. The receptors come from a man between 18 and 29 years old in good health.

J is TRBJ2-7 and V is TRBV25-1, with D unclear. V lost 4 bases to trimming and J lost 3 bases, with 4 bases between them. Germline values: CDR1 MGHDK, CDR2 SYGVNS. The CDR3 sequence is 11 residues long. CDR3 coding DNA: TGTGCCAGCAGTGGCAGCTACGAGCAGTACTTC. Its protein is CASSGSYEQYF.

The V call is TRBV6-6, the J call TRBJ2-1, with a tentative D call TRBD1 (6 bases). Germline V lookup: CDR1 MNHNY, CDR2 SVGAGI (reference sequence). V was cut by 0 bases and J by 10 bases, with 10 bases left in between. CDR3 length: 13 residues. This CDR3 is CASSYSTDSEQFF. As DNA, the CDR3 is TGTGCCAGCAGTTACTCGACGGACAGCGAGCAGTTCTTC.

This sequence joins TRBV7-2 and TRBJ1-3; possible D gene TRBD1, 5 bases. The V end was cut by 5 bases, the J end by 2 bases, with 10 bases between. CDR1 is SGHTA, CDR2 FQGNSA, per germline. This CDR3 is 14 amino acids long. In DNA form, the CDR3 reads TGTGCCAGCAGCCCGGGGGGAACTGGAAACACCATATATTTT. It yields the protein CASSPGGTGNTIYF.

The chain joins TRBV3-1 (or the pseudogene TRBV3-2) to TRBJ2-3, with D possibly matching TRBD1 (6 bases). This CDR3 spans 16 amino acids. Trimming left V 1 base short and J 1 base short, with 12 bases between. Germline V CDR1 and CDR2: LGHDT, YNNKEL (reference sequence). This CDR3 is CASSQGGPFRTDTQYF. The CDR3, as DNA: TGTGCCAGCAGCCAAGGGGGGCCCTTTCGCACAGATACGCAGTATTTT.

This clone was detected once. The chain uses TRBV4-2 and TRBJ2-1; the match to TRBD2 covers 8 bases. Germline CDR1 is LGHNA and CDR2 is YNFKEQ. V was clipped by 0 bases and J by 5 bases; unmatched bases: 6. The CDR3 covers 16 residues. CDR3 region: CASSQEPGGGNNEQFF. The CDR3 bases are TGTGCCAGCAGCCAAGAGCCGGGGGGGGGCAACAATGAGCAGTTCTTC.

The V call is TRBV7-9, the J call TRBJ2-3; D may be TRBD2 (5 bases). Trimming took 1 base from V and 0 from J, leaving 5 bases between them. The CDR3 sequence is 14 residues long. Germline CDR1 is SEHNR and CDR2 is FQNEAQ (reference sequence). The CDR3 protein is CASSLGTSTDTQYF. The CDR3 bases are TGTGCCAGCAGCTTAGGGACTAGCACAGATACGCAGTATTTT.

In its sample, this clone was seen once. CDR3 region: CASSQGVGEGAEAFF. DNA of the CDR3: TGTGCCAGCAGCCAGGGGGTTGGAGAAGGAGCTGAAGCTTTCTTT. The J gene is TRBJ1-1, the V gene TRBV11-3; 7 nucleotides agree with TRBD1. The CDR3 consists of 15 residues. CDR1 is SGHNT, CDR2 YENEEA, per germline. Losses at the gene ends were 5 bases for V and 6 bases for J; bases not matched to a gene: 12.

The gene calls are TRBV12-3 or TRBV12-4 and TRBJ1-1, with D uncertain. This CDR3 has 12 residues. V was cut by 2 bases and J by 7 bases, with 8 bases left in between. The CDR3 bases are TGTGCCAGCAGTTTACTGTCTTATGAAGCTTTCTTT. Its protein product is CASSLLSYEAFF.

For this clone: At one boundary the junction diverges from the germline segment, which might be a read error. The chain employs TRBV7-9 and TRBJ2-1; 8 bases map to TRBD2. In germline, CDR1 is SEHNR, CDR2 FQNEAQ (reference sequence). This CDR3 is 17 amino acids long. The CDR3 spells CASSSRLGAGGYDEQFF. For the CDR3, the DNA is TGTGCCAGCAGCTCCCGTTTAGGGGCGGGGGGCTACGATGAGCAGTTCTTC.

A few counts support this clone. J is TRBJ2-5 and V is TRBV7-8; the match to TRBD2 covers 7 bases. Germline V lookup: CDR1 SGHVS, CDR2 FQNEAQ. V shed 2 bases, J shed 3 bases, and the junction held 9 bases outside the gene matches. The CDR3 consists of 16 residues. The CDR3 protein is CASSLRSVAGEETQYF. The CDR3 region has the DNA TGTGCCAGCAGCTTACGAAGCGTGGCGGGGGAAGAGACCCAGTACTTC.

In regard to this clone: At one of its ends the junction is not consistent with the germline gene, which may arise from a read error. The gene calls are TRBV29-1 and TRBJ2-4; 7 bases agree with TRBD1. The CDR3 has 13 amino acids. The V gene's germline CDR1 is SQVTM and CDR2 ANQGSEA. CDR3 residues: CSVEGGAKNIQYF. CDR3 in DNA: TGCAGCGTCGAAGGGGGCGCCAAAAACATTCAGTACTTC.

The chain carries TRBV9 and TRBJ2-3; possible D gene TRBD2, 6 bases. The V end lost 3 bases, the J end lost 2 bases, and 13 bases lay between the germline ends. Per germline, CDR1 SGDLS and CDR2 YYNGEE. The CDR3 is 15 residues long. For the CDR3, the DNA is TGTGCCAGCAGCGCAACCGGGAGCTTCACAGATACGCAGTATTTT. Translating gives CASSATGSFTDTQYF.

This chain uses TRBV4-3 with TRBJ1-5, with 7 bases identical to TRBD1. J lost 2 bases, V lost 0 bases, and 4 bases had no gene match. CDR1 is LGHNA and CDR2 is YSLEER in the germline V gene. The CDR3 has 16 amino acids. In DNA form, the CDR3 reads TGCGCCAGCAGCCAAGATTACGGACAGGGCAATCAGCCCCAGCATTTT. It encodes CASSQDYGQGNQPQHF.

This chain uses TRBV19 with TRBJ1-5, with a tentative D call TRBD1 (6 bases). The CDR3 runs 16 residues. Germline CDR1 LNHDA, CDR2 SQIVND (reference sequence). Trimming removed 5 bases at V and 0 bases at J, with 14 bases between. The CDR3: CASSRAGTYSNQPQHF. CDR3 bases: TGTGCCAGTAGTCGCGCCGGGACATATAGCAATCAGCCCCAGCATTTT.

V usage is TRBV29-1 and J usage is TRBJ1-4; maybe TRBD1 (5 bases). This CDR3 is built from 13 residues. Trimming stripped 6 bases from V and 6 bases from J, with 14 bases between. CDR1 SQVTM and CDR2 ANQGSEA come from the germline V gene. The CDR3 is CSVGASEDEKLFF. CDR3 nucleotide sequence: TGCAGCGTCGGGGCAAGCGAGGATGAAAAACTGTTTTTT.

This sequence joins TRBV19 and TRBJ1-2; TRBD1 agrees at 9 bases. From germline, CDR1 is LNHDA and CDR2 SQIVND (reference sequence). Trimming cost V 6 bases and J 7 bases; bases outside gene matches: 6. The CDR3 totals 13 residues. The CDR3: CASSLTGGSGYTF. CDR3 DNA: TGTGCCAGTAGCCTGACAGGGGGTAGTGGCTACACCTTC.

The V and J genes are TRBV5-5 and TRBJ2-3; the match to TRBD1 covers 10 bases. CDR3 length equals 16 residues. In germline, CDR1 is SGHKS, CDR2 YYEKEE (reference sequence). With V trimmed by 6 bases and J by 5 bases, 12 bases remained unmatched. This CDR3 reads CASTDLTGGLGDTQYF. The CDR3 nucleotides read TGTGCCAGCACCGACCTGACAGGGGGCCTGGGAGATACGCAGTATTTT.

J is TRBJ2-2 and V is TRBV28; a possible D gene is TRBD1 (6 bases). Germline CDR1 MDHEN, CDR2 SYDVKM. Trimming cost V 3 bases and J 2 bases, with 16 bases left between them. This CDR3 region has 17 residues. The CDR3 sequence: CASSLSATGDNTGELFF. CDR3 nucleotide sequence: TGTGCCAGCAGTTTGTCGGCGACAGGAGATAACACCGGGGAGCTGTTTTTT.

This rearrangement joins TRBV28 to TRBJ1-3, with D tentatively TRBD1 (5 bases). The CDR3 is made up of 12 amino acids. V was cut by 5 bases and J by 9 bases, with 11 bases left in between. The germline CDR1 and CDR2 sequences are MDHEN and SYDVKM. CDR3 sequence reads: CASSRRGSTIYF. The CDR3 DNA reads TGTGCCAGCAGTCGGAGGGGTAGCACCATATATTTT.

The CDR3 nucleotides are TGTGCCAGCAGTTACGTTCTAGCGGGGGGGGGTGAGCAGTTCTTC. Its translation: CASSYVLAGGGEQFF. The chain combines TRBV6-5 with TRBJ2-1; TRBD2 agrees at 12 bases. V shed 2 bases and J 9 bases; nucleotides not matched to a gene: 5. CDR1 and CDR2 from the germline V gene are MNHEY and SVGAGI. This CDR3 has 15 amino acids.

This clone was seen once. This sequence joins TRBV28 and TRBJ2-3; D remains ambiguous. CDR1 is MDHEN and CDR2 is SYDVKM in the germline V gene. V was pared by 3 bases and J by 0 bases, with 19 bases between. The CDR3 is 18 residues long. The CDR3 spells CASSFTSYIISSTDTQYF. For the CDR3, the DNA is TGTGCCAGCAGTTTTACCTCCTACATTATCTCTAGCACAGATACGCAGTATTTT.

The rearrangement links TRBV6-6 to TRBJ1-5, with D possibly matching TRBD1 (5 bases). V was shortened by 6 bases and J by 0 bases, with 30 bases between the two germline ends. The CDR3 is made up of 21 amino acids. The germline V gene encodes CDR1 MNHNY and CDR2 SVGAGI (reference sequence). CDR3 sequence: CASSTTQEYGAHLISNQPQHF. Written as DNA, the CDR3 is TGTGCCAGCAGCACTACCCAAGAGTACGGGGCCCACCTTATTAGCAATCAGCCCCAGCATTTT.

V and J are TRBV27 and TRBJ1-2; weak D call: TRBD1 (5 bases). The V end lost 0 bases, the J end lost 4 bases, and 18 bases lay between the germline ends. Germline CDR1 is MNHEY and CDR2 is SMNVEV (reference sequence). This CDR3 has 17 residues. This CDR3 reads CASSLSSGLPNFYGYTF. In DNA form, the CDR3 reads TGTGCCAGCAGTTTATCCTCGGGACTCCCGAACTTCTATGGCTACACCTTC.

This clone is medium-sized in the sample. V gene TRBV6-2 or TRBV6-3 combines with J gene TRBJ2-7; possibly TRBD2 for D (6 bases). V lost 5 bases and J lost 5, with 16 bases in between. Germline V CDR1 and CDR2: MNHEY, SVGEGT. The CDR3 sequence is 14 residues long. The CDR3 DNA sequence: TGTGCCAGCAGTGGCCGGGACTGGGAGCACGAGCAGTACTTC. Its protein is CASSGRDWEHEQYF.

The chain has TRBV9 and TRBJ2-3, with a possible D match to TRBD2 (6 bases). This CDR3 comprises 14 residues. Germline V CDR1 and CDR2: SGDLS, YYNGEE. With 0 bases removed from V and 1 base from J, the gap between germline ends came to 6 bases. This CDR3 is CASSVASGTDTQYF. CDR3 bases: TGTGCCAGCAGCGTAGCTAGCGGCACAGATACGCAGTATTTT.

The genes are TRBV13 and TRBJ2-7; 7 bases agree with TRBD1. From germline, CDR1 is PRHDT and CDR2 FYEKMQ (reference sequence). There are 13 residues in the CDR3. After removal of 8 bases from V and 0 bases from J, the junction contained 4 bases not matched to a gene. CDR3 in amino acids: CASQGQSSYEQYF. The CDR3 region has the DNA TGTGCCAGCCAGGGACAGAGCTCCTACGAGCAGTACTTC.